The 14 T cell receptor beta chains reported below all come from one sample, sequenced in a study of T cell responses to AZD1222 COVID-19 vaccine. Sequencing was performed with immunoSEQ multiplex PCR; in TCRdb, only in-frame clones are kept and a portion is missing. This table holds over 150,000 clones, 80% to 95% found once. The input for sequencing was peripheral blood, taken 28 days after the second AZD1222 dose. Source of these receptors: an adult who received the AZD1222 COVID-19 vaccine.

The chain carries TRBV9 and TRBJ2-1, with D uncertain. The CDR3 consists of 15 residues. Germline lookup yields CDR1 SGDLS and CDR2 YYNGEE. The germline V and J ends were trimmed by 4 bases and 0 bases, with 11 bases remaining between them. The CDR3 protein is CASSPGRSSYNEQFF. CDR3 nucleotides: TGTGCCAGCAGCCCCGGGCGGAGCTCCTACAATGAGCAGTTCTTC.

The CDR3 DNA reads as TGTGCCAGCAGTTTCGGGACAGGACCCTACGAGCAGTACTTC. Protein: CASSFGTGPYEQYF. This rearrangement joins TRBV7-2 to TRBJ2-7; 8 bases are a match to TRBD1. The CDR3 spans 14 residues. Germline values: CDR1 SGHTA, CDR2 FQGNSA. After removal of 6 bases from V and 2 bases from J, the junction contained 6 bases not matched to a gene.

The V and J genes are TRBV5-5 and TRBJ2-1, with 12 bases aligning to TRBD2. CDR3 length: 16 amino acids. Germline CDR1 SGHKS, CDR2 YYEKEE (reference sequence). V lost 4 bases to trimming and J lost 7 bases; unmatched junction nucleotides: 9. The CDR3 protein is CASSPRLAGEVNEQFF. In DNA, the CDR3 is TGTGCCAGCAGCCCGCGACTAGCGGGAGAAGTGAATGAGCAGTTCTTC.

The rearrangement links TRBV7-2 to TRBJ1-2; D is uncertain. The germline V gene encodes CDR1 SGHTA and CDR2 FQGNSA. The CDR3 runs 15 residues. V was clipped by 2 bases and J by 4 bases, with 14 bases between them. CDR3 nucleotide sequence: TGTGCCAGCAGCTTATGGCCCGGGAGCCTCTATGGCTACACCTTC. It is translated as CASSLWPGSLYGYTF.

The chain has TRBV2 and TRBJ2-7; 10 bases map to TRBD2. In germline, CDR1 is SNHLY, CDR2 FYNNEI. The length of the CDR3 is 13 residues. J gave up 7 bases and V 6 bases, and 6 bases lay outside the gene matches. The CDR3 bases are TGTGCCAGCAGCCTAGCGGGAGTACGGGAGCAGTACTTC. It is translated as CASSLAGVREQYF.

V and J are TRBV2 and TRBJ1-5; tentatively, D is TRBD1 (5 bases). Germline V gene sequence: CDR1 SNHLY, CDR2 FYNNEI. V was cut by 3 bases and J by 3 bases, with 15 bases left in between. This CDR3 is 16 amino acids long. The CDR3 DNA is TGTGCCAGCAGTGACTTAAATATAGGGGTCAATCAGCCCCAGCATTTT. Translating gives CASSDLNIGVNQPQHF.

The chain combines TRBV9 with TRBJ2-6; possible D gene TRBD1, 5 bases. The CDR3 contains 17 residues. The V gene's germline CDR1 is SGDLS and CDR2 YYNGEE. The germline V and J ends were trimmed by 7 bases and 4 bases, with 21 bases remaining between them. CDR3 loop: CASEDGRVISGANVLTF. For the CDR3, the DNA is TGTGCCAGCGAGGACGGCAGGGTGATCTCCGGGGCCAACGTCCTGACTTTC.

The rearrangement uses TRBV5-4 and TRBJ2-7; 12 nucleotides align to TRBD2. Germline V lookup: CDR1 SGHNT, CDR2 YYREEE (reference sequence). The CDR3 extends over 15 amino acids. Unmatched junction bases numbered 5, after V lost 0 bases and J lost 7 bases. This CDR3 is CASSLGLAGVREQYF. DNA for the CDR3: TGTGCCAGCAGCTTGGGACTAGCGGGAGTCAGGGAGCAGTACTTC.

This clone appeared a single time. The rearrangement links TRBV6-5 to TRBJ1-2, with 7 bases lining up with TRBD1. Per the germline V gene, CDR1 is MNHEY and CDR2 is SVGAGI. V lost 4 bases and J lost 4; bases outside the gene matches: 9. This CDR3 has 15 residues. CDR3 sequence: CASSSLPGQSYGYTF. CDR3 coding DNA: TGTGCCAGCAGTTCTCTTCCGGGACAGTCCTATGGCTACACCTTC.

A single count supports this clone. This chain links TRBV11-3 with TRBJ2-5; 10 bases map to TRBD1. The CDR3 covers 15 residues. Germline V gene sequence: CDR1 SGHNT, CDR2 YENEEA. J gave up 1 base and V 1 base, and 0 bases lay outside the gene matches. The CDR3 DNA follows: TGTGCCAGCAGCTTAGGGACAGGGGGCCAAGAGACCCAGTACTTC. Its translation: CASSLGTGGQETQYF.

The chain employs TRBV27 and TRBJ2-7; D not resolved. Looked up from germline, CDR1 is MNHEY and CDR2 is SMNVEV (reference sequence). V lost 2 bases and J lost 4, with 12 bases in between. The CDR3 is 14 amino acids. This CDR3 is CASSLAGSAYEQYF. In DNA, the CDR3 is TGTGCCAGCAGTTTAGCAGGCTCGGCTTACGAGCAGTACTTC.

V and J are TRBV13 and TRBJ2-7, with 9 bases identical to TRBD2. Trimming took 4 bases from V and 2 from J; bases not matched to a gene: 9. The V gene's germline CDR1 is PRHDT and CDR2 FYEKMQ (reference sequence). This CDR3 comprises 16 residues. CDR3 region: CASSSYLTSGTYEQYF. In nucleotides, the CDR3 is TGTGCCAGCAGCTCCTACCTGACTAGCGGAACCTACGAGCAGTACTTC. Full variable domain (outside the CDR3, taken from reference TRBV13 and TRBJ2-7): AAGVIQSPRHLIKEKRETATLKCYPIPRHDTVYWYQQGPGQDPQFLISFYEKMQSDKGSIPDRFSAQQFSDYHSELNMSSLELGDSALYFCASSSYLTSGTYEQYFGPGTRLTVT.

The chain joins TRBV18 to TRBJ1-5; D is uncertain. The germline V gene has CDR1 KGHSH and CDR2 LQKENI. Trimming cost V 4 bases and J 5 bases, with 9 bases left between them. The CDR3 is made up of 13 amino acids. The CDR3 DNA reads TGTGCCAGCTCACGTACAAGGGATCAGCCCCAGCATTTT. Protein: CASSRTRDQPQHF.

The chain couples TRBV30 to TRBJ2-4; D possibly corresponds to TRBD1 (6 bases). Between the trimmed V and J ends, which lost 4 bases and 0 bases, there was a span of 16 bases. Germline CDR1 GTSNPN, CDR2 SVGIG (reference sequence). CDR3 length: 16 residues. DNA for the CDR3: TGTGCCTGGACCTCCGTCCAAGGGGGAGCCAAAAACATTCAGTACTTC. Amino acids: CAWTSVQGGAKNIQYF.